This passage covers 15 T cell receptor beta chains from one sample sequenced in a study of OX40 agonist ivuxolimab in advanced cancers. Data came from immunoSEQ multiplex PCR; TCRdb stores just in-frame clones and leaves some out. The table lists roughly 95,000 clones, 65% to 90% of them singletons. Source: CD4+ or CD8+ T cells sorted from blood, taken in a trial of the OX40 agonist ivuxolimab. The receptor source for this set is an adult with an advanced solid tumor such as melanoma, head and neck, liver or kidney cancer.

The rearrangement joins TRBV6-5 to TRBJ1-2; TRBD1 might be the D (6 bases). The CDR3 has 14 amino acids. CDR1 MNHEY and CDR2 SVGAGI come from the germline V gene. V was pared by 4 bases and J by 6 bases, with 15 bases between. CDR3 DNA: TGTGCCAGCAGTTTTACAGGGAAGTCCCATGGCTACACCTTC. Amino acid sequence: CASSFTGKSHGYTF.

This sequence joins TRBV6-6 and TRBJ1-2; D is uncertain. This CDR3 is 15 amino acids long. V lost 2 bases, J lost 1 base, and 11 bases lay in between. Germline values: CDR1 MNHNY, CDR2 SVGAGI (reference sequence). CDR3 in DNA: TGTGCCAGCAGTTACCATCCCGACAATAACTATGGCTACACCTTC. Translated: CASSYHPDNNYGYTF.

The V call is TRBV9, the J call TRBJ2-7; 7 nucleotides agree with TRBD1. The CDR3 is 16 amino acids. The germline V gene has CDR1 SGDLS and CDR2 YYNGEE. The ends lost 4 bases at V and 2 bases at J; junction bases unmatched: 12. The CDR3 protein is CASSSQGFGQTYEQYF. Written as DNA, the CDR3 is TGTGCCAGCAGCTCACAGGGGTTCGGACAGACCTACGAGCAGTACTTC.

The rearrangement uses TRBV30 and TRBJ1-2; the D gene is possibly TRBD1 (5 bases). This CDR3 has 13 residues. The V gene's germline CDR1 is GTSNPN and CDR2 SVGIG (reference sequence). The CDR3, as DNA: TGTGCACAAAGGTGGGGCTCGGAGGAAGGCTACACCTTC. Translated, it gives CAQRWGSEEGYTF.

The gene calls are TRBV29-1 and TRBJ2-5, with TRBD1 matching over 8 bases. The V and J ends lost 2 bases and 4 bases, in that order; junction bases with no gene match: 6. The CDR3 has 14 amino acids. Germline assignment: CDR1 SQVTM and CDR2 ANQGSEA. The CDR3 DNA is TGCAGCGTTGAACCGTGGACAGGGCGAGAGACCCAGTACTTC. Amino acids: CSVEPWTGRETQYF.

The genes are TRBV30 and TRBJ1-1; unclear D gene. CDR3 length: 13 amino acids. Germline values: CDR1 GTSNPN, CDR2 SVGIG (reference sequence). V dropped 3 bases and J dropped 1 base, with 9 bases sitting between them. This CDR3 is CAWSRLRNTEAFF. CDR3 DNA sequence: TGTGCCTGGAGCAGGCTTAGGAACACTGAAGCTTTCTTT.

This clone has a single count. The CDR3 protein is CAWSRAGVGYEQYF. The CDR3 nucleotides read TGTGCCTGGAGTAGGGCGGGAGTGGGCTACGAGCAGTACTTC. V is TRBV30 and J is TRBJ2-7, with 7 nucleotides matching TRBD2. Trimming cost V 2 bases and J 3 bases; bases outside gene matches: 7. This CDR3 comprises 14 residues. The germline gives CDR1 GTSNPN, CDR2 SVGIG (reference sequence). Full variable domain (outside the CDR3, taken from reference TRBV30 and TRBJ2-7): SQTIHQWPATLVQPVGSPLSLECTVEGTSNPNLYWYRQAAGRGLQLLFYSVGIGQISSEVPQNLSASRPQDRQFILSSKKLLLSDSGFYLCAWSRAGVGYEQYFGPGTRLTVT.

The rearrangement joins TRBV4-1 to TRBJ2-7; 8 nucleotides agree with TRBD1. Germline-derived CDR1 and CDR2 are MGHRA and YSYEKL. This CDR3 region has 17 residues. J was trimmed by 5 bases and V by 0 bases; bases with no gene match: 12. CDR3: CASSQERPMVRGHEQYF. The CDR3, as DNA: TGCGCCAGCAGCCAAGAACGTCCAATGGTCAGGGGGCACGAGCAGTACTTC.

The chain links TRBV6-1 to TRBJ2-1; D perhaps matches TRBD2 (5 bases). Trimming left V 8 bases short and J 15 bases short, with 14 bases between. This CDR3 has 10 amino acids. Germline values: CDR1 MNHNS, CDR2 SASEGT. The CDR3 loop is CASLEGRVFF. CDR3 nucleotides: TGTGCCAGCCTGGAAGGGAGAGTGTTCTTC.

This clone is medium-sized. J is TRBJ2-2 and V is TRBV27; weak D call: TRBD1 (6 bases). The germline V and J ends were trimmed by 5 bases and 4 bases, with 11 bases remaining between them. The CDR3 runs to 14 residues. The germline V gene encodes CDR1 MNHEY and CDR2 SMNVEV (reference sequence). The DNA of the CDR3 is TGTGCCAGCAGTAGACAGGCGTTCACCGGGGAGCTGTTTTTT. Amino acids: CASSRQAFTGELFF.

The chain recombines TRBV7-3 with TRBJ2-2; D remains unclear. The CDR3 length is 14 residues. The V and J ends lost 2 bases and 1 base respectively, with 5 bases between them. Germline loops: CDR1 SGHTA, CDR2 FQGTGA. This CDR3 is CASSLDGNTGELFF. DNA of the CDR3: TGTGCCAGCAGCTTAGACGGGAACACCGGGGAGCTGTTTTTT.

The V call is TRBV11-2, the J call TRBJ2-5; D call uncertain. The CDR3 sequence is 14 residues long. The germline V gene encodes CDR1 SGHAT and CDR2 FQNNGV. V gave up 5 bases and J gave up 1 base, with 11 bases separating them. CDR3 region: CASSLAGPQETQYF. CDR3 bases: TGTGCCAGCAGCCTCGCTGGGCCCCAAGAGACCCAGTACTTC.

The chain couples TRBV11-3 to TRBJ2-7; unclear D gene. The CDR3 is 12 residues long. Per the germline V gene, CDR1 is SGHNT and CDR2 is YENEEA. With 1 base removed from V and 6 bases from J, the gap between germline ends came to 7 bases. The CDR3 sequence is CASSLGVGEQYF. The CDR3 DNA is TGTGCCAGCAGCTTAGGAGTAGGCGAGCAGTACTTC.

This rearrangement joins TRBV28 to TRBJ2-7; TRBD2 is a possible D gene (6 bases). Germline V gene lookup returns CDR1 MDHEN and CDR2 SYDVKM. The CDR3 loop spans 14 amino acids. V was clipped by 5 bases and J by 6 bases, with 17 bases between them. In DNA, the CDR3 is TGTGCCAGCAGTCTCCTCCCCGGGAGCCCCGAGCAGTACTTC. Translation gives CASSLLPGSPEQYF.

The chain joins TRBV6-1 to TRBJ2-7; the match to TRBD1 covers 8 bases. CDR3 length equals 13 residues. CDR1 and CDR2 from the germline V gene are MNHNS and SASEGT. The V segment lost 6 bases and the J segment 6 bases; nucleotides outside the gene matches: 7. This chain's CDR3 is CASRRTGTVEQYF. In nucleotides, the CDR3 is TGTGCCAGCAGAAGGACAGGGACGGTCGAGCAGTACTTC.